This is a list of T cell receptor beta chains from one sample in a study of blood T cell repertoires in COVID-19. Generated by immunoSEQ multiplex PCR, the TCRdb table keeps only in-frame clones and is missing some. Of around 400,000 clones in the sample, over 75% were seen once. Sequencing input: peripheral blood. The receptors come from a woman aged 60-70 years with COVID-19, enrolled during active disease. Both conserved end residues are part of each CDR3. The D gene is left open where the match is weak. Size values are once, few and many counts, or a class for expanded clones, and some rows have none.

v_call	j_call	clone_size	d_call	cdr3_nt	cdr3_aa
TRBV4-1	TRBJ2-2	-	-	TGCGCCAGCAGCCAATCTATAACGAACACCGGGGAGCTGTTTTTT	CASSQSITNTGELFF
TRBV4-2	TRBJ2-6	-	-	TGTGCCAGCAGAGTCGCAGGGAACTCTGGGGCCAACGTCCTGACTTTC	CASRVAGNSGANVLTF
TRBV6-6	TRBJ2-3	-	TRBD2	TGTGCCTCCCGCGCTAGCGGGGGTAGCACAGATACGCAGTATTTT	CASRASGGSTDTQYF
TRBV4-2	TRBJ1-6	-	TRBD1	TGTGCCAGCAGCCAAGATCTCATGATGGTGGGACAGGGCACGTCACCCCTCCACTTT	CASSQDLMMVGQGTSPLHF
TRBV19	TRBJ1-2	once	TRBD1	TGTGCCAGTACCAAAACAGGGGGCGGTGGCTACACCTTC	CASTKTGGGGYTF
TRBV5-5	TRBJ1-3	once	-	TGTGCCAGCAGCTTGTCCGGGGTAACTGGAAACACCATATATTTT	CASSLSGVTGNTIYF
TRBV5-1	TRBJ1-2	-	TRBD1	TGCGCCAGCAGCTTGGGGGACAGGGGATACTATGGCTACACCTTC	CASSLGDRGYYGYTF
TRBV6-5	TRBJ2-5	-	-	TGTGCCAGCAGAACACTAGCCACGAGAGAGACCCAGTACTTC	CASRTLATRETQYF
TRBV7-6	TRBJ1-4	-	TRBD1	TGTGCCAGCAGCGCACGGGCGGGACAGGAAGATGAAAAACTGTTTTTT	CASSARAGQEDEKLFF
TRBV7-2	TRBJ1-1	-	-	TGTGCCAGCAGCGCAGTGGGGGCGGGCACTGAAGCTTTCTTT	CASSAVGAGTEAFF
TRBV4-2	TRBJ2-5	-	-	TGTGCCAGCAGCCAGGGTGATACGGGGAGAGGAGGAGAGACCCAGTACTTC	CASSQGDTGRGGETQYF
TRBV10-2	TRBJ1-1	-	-	TGCGCCAGCAGTCGAGGTGGCCTGAACACTGAAGCTTTCTTT	CASSRGGLNTEAFF
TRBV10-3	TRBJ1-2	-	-	TGTGCCATCAGTGTTGGACAGACCAACTATGGCTACACCTTC	CAISVGQTNYGYTF
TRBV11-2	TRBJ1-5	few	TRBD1	TGTGCCAGCAGCTTAGGCGGACAGGGGAAACAGCCCCAGCATTTT	CASSLGGQGKQPQHF
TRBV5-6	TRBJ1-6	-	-	TGTGCCAGCAGCTTGGCCGGCGGGGGAGGTTCACCCCTCCACTTT	CASSLAGGGGSPLHF
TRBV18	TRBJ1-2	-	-	TGTGCCAGCTCACCACCGTCTGGGGGGAACGGGGCCTATGGCTACACCTTC	CASSPPSGGNGAYGYTF
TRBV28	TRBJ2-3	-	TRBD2	TGTGCCAGCAGTACCACGGCGGGGGGGCACGCACTATATCGGACAGATACGCAGTATTTT	CASSTTAGGHALYRTDTQYF
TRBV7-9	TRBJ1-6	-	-	TGTGCCAGCAGCCGCAGTGATTCACCCCTCCACTTT	CASSRSDSPLHF
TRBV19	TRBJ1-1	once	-	TGTGCCAGTAGTATGTTTCTGGGCGAGGGGAACACTGAAGCTTTCTTT	CASSMFLGEGNTEAFF
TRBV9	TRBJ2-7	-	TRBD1	TGTGCCAGCAGCCCCGGGACAGGGCGCGGCGAGCAGTACTTC	CASSPGTGRGEQYF
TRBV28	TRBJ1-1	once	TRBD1	TGTGCCAGCAGTCTTCAGGGGGCGAACACTGAAGCTTTCTTT	CASSLQGANTEAFF
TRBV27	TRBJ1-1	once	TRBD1	TGTGCCAGCAGAATTACAGGGGGCACTGAAGCTTTCTTT	CASRITGGTEAFF
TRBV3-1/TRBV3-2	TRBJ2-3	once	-	TGTGCCAGCAGCTCCCGACCGGGACTCGGCCAGGGCACAGATACGCAGTATTTT	CASSSRPGLGQGTDTQYF
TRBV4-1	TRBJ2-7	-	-	TGCGCCAGCAGCCACGGCGCGGGGGCCATCTCCTACGAGCAGTACTTC	CASSHGAGAISYEQYF
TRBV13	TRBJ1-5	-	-	TGTGCCAGCAGCAAAAGAGACAGGTCCAATCAGCCCCAGCATTTT	CASSKRDRSNQPQHF
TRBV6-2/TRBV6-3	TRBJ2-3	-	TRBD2	TGTGCCAGCAGCCACTCCCTACTAGCGGGGGGCCACGATACGCAGTATTTT	CASSHSLLAGGHDTQYF
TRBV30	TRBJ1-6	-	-	TGTGCCTGGGGCGCACAGGGAATACCCCCTTATAATTCACCCCTCCACTTT	CAWGAQGIPPYNSPLHF
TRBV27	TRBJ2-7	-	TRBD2	TGTGCCAGCAGTTTAGCGGGGGGGCAAGGTGTCTCCTACGAGCAGTACTTC	CASSLAGGQGVSYEQYF
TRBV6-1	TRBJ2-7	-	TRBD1	TGTGCCAGCAGTGTCGGTGTGGGGACAGGGGGCTCCTACGAGCAGTACTTC	CASSVGVGTGGSYEQYF
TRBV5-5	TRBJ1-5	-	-	TGTGCCAGCAGCTTGGGGGAGGTCTTGCAGCCCCAGCATTTT	CASSLGEVLQPQHF
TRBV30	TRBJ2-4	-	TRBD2	TGTGCCTGGAGAGTAGCGGGGGGGAAAAACATTCAGTACTTC	CAWRVAGGKNIQYF
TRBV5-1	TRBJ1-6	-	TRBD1	TGCGCCAGCAGCCCCGGGGACAGAGAAAATTCACCCCTCCACTTT	CASSPGDRENSPLHF
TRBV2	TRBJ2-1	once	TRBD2	TGTGCCAGCAGTGATAGTGTCGGGGGGGCGAATGAGCAGTTCTTC	CASSDSVGGANEQFF
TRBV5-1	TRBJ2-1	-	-	TGCGCCAGCAGCTTGAGTCTAGCGACCAATGAGCAGTTCTTC	CASSLSLATNEQFF
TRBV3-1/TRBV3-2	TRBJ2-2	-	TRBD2	TGTGCCAGCAGCCAAACTAGCGGGGGGCACTTGTACACCGGGGAGCTGTTTTTT	CASSQTSGGHLYTGELFF
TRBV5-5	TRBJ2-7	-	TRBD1	TGTGCCAGCAGCTGGCGGGACAGGAGCTCCTACGAGCAGTACTTC	CASSWRDRSSYEQYF
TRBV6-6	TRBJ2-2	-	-	TGTGCCAGCAGTTACCTCGCGGATCTAGCCGGGGAGCTGTTTTTT	CASSYLADLAGELFF
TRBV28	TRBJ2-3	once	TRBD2	TGTGCCAGCAGTTTCGGTATCGGGGGGATCACAGATACGCAGTATTTT	CASSFGIGGITDTQYF
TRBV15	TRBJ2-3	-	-	TGTGCCACCAGCAGATCTGGGGCACAAGATACGCAGTATTTT	CATSRSGAQDTQYF
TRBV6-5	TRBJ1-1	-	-	TGTGCCAGCACCCCGGGGGGGCGGAGGACTGAAGCTTTCTTT	CASTPGGRRTEAFF
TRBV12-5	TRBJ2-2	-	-	TGTGCTAGTGGTTTGGACAGCACTAACACCGGGGAGCTGTTTTTT	CASGLDSTNTGELFF
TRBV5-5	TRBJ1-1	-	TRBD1	TGTGCCAGCAGCTTGGCCCTGAGCGCAGGGGGGAACACTGAAGCTTTCTTT	CASSLALSAGGNTEAFF
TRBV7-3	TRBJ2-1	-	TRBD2	TGTGCCAGCAGCTTATTAGGAGCTAGCGGGGGCTACAATGAGCAGTTCTTC	CASSLLGASGGYNEQFF
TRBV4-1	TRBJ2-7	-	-	TGCGCCAGCAGCCTTGAGACTGGTCCGTTCGAGCAGTACTTC	CASSLETGPFEQYF
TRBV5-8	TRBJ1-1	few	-	TGTGCCAGCAGCTTGGAACTGCTGAACACTGAAGCTTTCTTT	CASSLELLNTEAFF
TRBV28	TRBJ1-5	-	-	TGTGCCAGCAGTTTAGGAGAACAGGTCAGACCCCAGCATTTT	CASSLGEQVRPQHF
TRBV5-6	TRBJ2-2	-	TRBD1	TGTGCCAGCAGCCCTTGGCCTGGGACAGGGTCCGGGGAGCTGTTTTTT	CASSPWPGTGSGELFF
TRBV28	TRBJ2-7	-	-	TGTGCCAGCAGTTCCCCGGGAGCCTACGAGCAGTACTTC	CASSSPGAYEQYF
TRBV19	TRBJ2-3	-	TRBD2	TGTGCCAGTAACGAAGGGACTAGCGGGGGGCAAATCACAGATACGCAGTATTTT	CASNEGTSGGQITDTQYF
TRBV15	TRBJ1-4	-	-	TGTGCCACCAGCAGAGGGCCTTCAACTAATGAAAAACTGTTTTTT	CATSRGPSTNEKLFF
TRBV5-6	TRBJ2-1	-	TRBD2	TGTGCCAGCAGTCGGACTAGCGGGGGGGCCAATGAGCAGTTCTTC	CASSRTSGGANEQFF
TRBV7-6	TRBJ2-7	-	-	TGTGCCAGCAGCTTAGATCCCGGGACAAAGGAGCAGTACTTC	CASSLDPGTKEQYF